This T cell receptor beta chain was recovered during a study of blood T cell repertoires in COVID-19. Study summary: From T cells, B-cell-depleted T cells, or PBMCs came the material, which was cDNA or gDNA.

The table came from immunoSEQ multiplex PCR; TCRdb's copy has only in-frame clones and leaves some out. This repertoire shows approximately 400,000 clones, about 91% found once; its top ten account for approximately 12%. This CDR3 spans 14 amino acids. Germline assignment: CDR1 KGHDR and CDR2 SFDVKD. With 1 base clipped from V and 7 bases from J, the junction kept 3 bases outside the gene matches. The source material was peripheral blood. This receptor was taken from a woman between 50 and 59 years old with COVID-19, enrolled during active disease. This chain connects TRBV24-1 to TRBJ1-2, with 9 bases identical to TRBD1. The chain's CDR3 is CATSDLQGAAGYTF. Written as DNA, the CDR3 is TGTGCCACCAGTGATTTACAGGGGGCCGCTGGCTACACCTTC.